This T cell receptor beta chain is drawn from a study of CD8+ T cells in alopecia areata (dated by TCRdb to about 2018). For the wider study: The treated patients, all with moderate-to-severe alopecia areata, were enrolled in an open-label pilot trial of oral tofacitinib given at 5 to 10 mg twice daily. Tofacitinib was administered for 6 to 18 months, and 6 months of follow-up off drug were then conducted to assess delayed response and recurrence. The SALT score, which quantifies the percentage of affected scalp surface area, was used to measure disease severity in treated patients. To study T cell clonal expansion in alopecia areata, the researchers applied high-throughput TCRbeta sequencing to both the C3H/HeJ mouse model and human patients. On the human side, TCRbeta sequencing was run on scalp tissue and on sorted CD4+ and CD8+ peripheral blood T cells from healthy controls and from alopecia areata patients with either patchy or totalis/universalis disease. Biopsies were taken from tofacitinib-treated patients at baseline and again at 4 and 24 weeks into treatment, and several of those patients also had a later scalp biopsy. Scalp clonality was compared across normal scalp (n=4), patchy alopecia areata scalp (n=8), and alopecia totalis/universalis scalp (n=8). RNA was extracted with the PAXgene miRNA kit for fixed scalp, the miRNeasy kit for PBMCs, and the RNeasy kit for mouse skin. TCRbeta CDR3 regions were amplified by immunoSEQ multiplex PCR using 35 Vbeta forward and 13 Jbeta reverse primers. What the work shows at the level of the full study, not this receptor alone: Unlike mouse skin, where gammadelta T cells dominate, normal human skin contains resident alphabeta T cells that get sequenced too, which complicates analysis of the scalp TCR repertoire. Because the treated cohort was small and had only one nonresponder, larger studies are needed to examine links between baseline CD8+ expansion and response. Scalp clonality and the number of expanded CD8+ clones among the top 100 scalp clones were significantly decreased by tofacitinib. Shared TCR sequences between patients were less evident than in mice, which may be partly attributable to HLA diversity in the patient population. Many expanded lesional clones were found to persist in scalp and blood during tofacitinib treatment, and relapse after treatment cessation may be partly explained by this persistence. Higher clonality and more expanded CD8+ clones were observed in lesional scalp than in normal scalp, particularly in alopecia totalis/universalis, a finding suggestive of antigenic drive.

Its CDR3 holds 12 amino acids, cysteine through phenylalanine. Only the CDR3 portion is preserved as DNA: 36 bases, with reading frame beginning at the first base. CDR1 and CDR2, per the germline V gene, are SQVTM and ANQGSEA. The germline ends are 9 bases apart after V is trimmed by 6 bases and J by 1 base. A remark on this clone: Its antigen specificity is not known. Within one base of it there is no much larger clone, and no base qualities were kept.

The library came from the immunoSEQ multiplex PCR assay. For TCR sequencing, RNA was extracted from every sample and reverse transcribed into cDNA to serve as template. First-strand cDNA was synthesized using SuperScript III with a 2:1 mix of oligo-dT and random hexamers. A synthetic immune receptor repertoire was used to measure amplification bias, and any remaining bias was corrected computationally. The authors processed their data as follows. Raw reads were preprocessed for error removal, and CDR3 was defined according to IMGT conventions as running from the conserved cysteine to phenylalanine. To get clonality, Shannon entropy was normalized by log2 of the number of productive unique TCRs and the result was subtracted from 1. Scalp TCRbeta sequences were cross-referenced with sorted blood CD4 and CD8 repertoires so that the CD4 or CD8 identity of scalp clones could be inferred. As stored in TCRdb, this immuneACCESS dataset retains in-frame rearrangements with V and J assigned. A fraction of the clones does not appear; measured against another copy, unresolved V genes explain less than half of the discrepancy, and the remainder lacks a known reason. V, J and clone size reflect that table, while D and trimming were determined from the DNA. This sample comprises some 210,000 clones, 66% of them detected only once. The ten biggest clones cover 1% to 1.5% of the sample.

In light of the paper, this sample's treatment or condition label describes: oral pan-JAK inhibitor, 5-10 mg twice daily. From alopecia areata patients, peripheral blood was collected along with lesional scalp punch biopsies. PBMCs were isolated by density centrifugation and stained for CD3, CD4 and CD8, and CD4+ and CD8+ T cells were sorted on a FACSAria. The sample was CD4+ T cells sorted from blood, taken at week 44, from a patient treated with tofacitinib. The TCR was taken from a human donor with alopecia areata. The V and J genes are TRBV29-1 and TRBJ1-1; no D segment can be confidently identified. The CDR3 here reads CSVNDGNTEAFF. The sequenced DNA is TGCAGCGTGAACGATGGGAACACTGAAGCTTTCTTT.